This TCR beta chain was documented in a study of cytomegalovirus exposure and HLA in healthy donors. Notes on the study in general: CMV antigen specificity of a few CMV-associated chains was confirmed in vitro.

Worth noting for this clone: What it binds is not known.

The repertoire was sequenced with immunoSEQ multiplex PCR; TCRdb's copy has only in-frame clones and lacks some. The data contain hundreds of thousands of clones, approximately 80% of them seen just once; the ten biggest clones take up over 13%. Trimming removed 2 bases at V and 6 bases at J, with 8 bases between. CDR1 and CDR2 from the germline V gene are LNHDA and SQIVND (reference sequence). The CDR3 extends over 13 amino acids. V gene TRBV19 combines with J gene TRBJ2-1; D is ambiguous. Sequenced: PBMCs. The origin of this receptor is a woman aged 25-40 years in good health and CMV-seropositive. This chain's CDR3 is CASSILLSNEQFF. CDR3 sequence (DNA): TGTGCCAGTAGTATATTGCTCTCCAATGAGCAGTTCTTC.